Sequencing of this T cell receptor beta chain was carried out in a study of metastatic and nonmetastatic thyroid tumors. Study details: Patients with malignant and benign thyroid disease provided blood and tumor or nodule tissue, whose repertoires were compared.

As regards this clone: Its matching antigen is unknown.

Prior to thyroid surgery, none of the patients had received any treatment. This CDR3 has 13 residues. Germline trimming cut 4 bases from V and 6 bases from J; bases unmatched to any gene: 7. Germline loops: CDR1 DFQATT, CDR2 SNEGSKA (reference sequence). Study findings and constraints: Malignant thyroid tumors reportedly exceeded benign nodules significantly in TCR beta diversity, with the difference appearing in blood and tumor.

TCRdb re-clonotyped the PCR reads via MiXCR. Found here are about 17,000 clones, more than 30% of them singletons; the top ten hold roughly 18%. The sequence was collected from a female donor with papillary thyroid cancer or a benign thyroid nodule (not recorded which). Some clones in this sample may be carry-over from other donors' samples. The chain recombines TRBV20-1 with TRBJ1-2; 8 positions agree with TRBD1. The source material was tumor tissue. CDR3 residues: CSATNWTGNGYTF. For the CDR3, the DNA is TGCAGTGCTACCAATTGGACAGGGAATGGCTACACCTTC.